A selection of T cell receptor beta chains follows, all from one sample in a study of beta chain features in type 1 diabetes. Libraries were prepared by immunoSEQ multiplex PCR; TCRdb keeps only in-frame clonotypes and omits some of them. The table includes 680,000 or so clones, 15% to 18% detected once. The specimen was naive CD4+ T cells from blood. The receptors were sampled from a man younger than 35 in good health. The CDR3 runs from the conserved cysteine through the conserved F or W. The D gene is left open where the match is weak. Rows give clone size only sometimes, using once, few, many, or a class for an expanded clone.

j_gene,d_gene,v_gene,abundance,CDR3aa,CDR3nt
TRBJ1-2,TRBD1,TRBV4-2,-,CASSQDNKGQGSYGYTF,TGTGCCAGCAGCCAAGATAACAAGGGACAGGGGAGCTATGGCTACACCTTC
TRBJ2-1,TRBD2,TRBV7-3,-,CASSLVRESNEQFF,TGTGCCAGCAGCTTAGTGCGGGAGTCCAATGAGCAGTTCTTC
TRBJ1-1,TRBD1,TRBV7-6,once,CASSLGQGETEAFF,TGTGCCAGCAGCTTAGGGCAGGGGGAGACTGAAGCTTTCTTT
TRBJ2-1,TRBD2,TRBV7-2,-,CASSPRTSNEQFF,TGTGCCAGCAGCCCGAGGACTAGCAATGAGCAGTTCTTC
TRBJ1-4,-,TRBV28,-,CASKEGAANEKLFF,TGTGCCAGTAAGGAAGGGGCAGCTAATGAAAAACTGTTTTTT
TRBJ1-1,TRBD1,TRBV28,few,CASSLAGTGSMAEAFF,TGTGCCAGCAGTCTGGCCGGGACAGGGAGTATGGCTGAAGCTTTCTTT
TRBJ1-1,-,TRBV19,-,CASSTGTKNTEAFF,TGTGCCAGTAGTACCGGGACAAAGAACACTGAAGCTTTCTTT
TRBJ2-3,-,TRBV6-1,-,CASSEMQGPPDTQYF,TGTGCCAGCAGTGAAATGCAGGGCCCCCCAGATACGCAGTATTTT
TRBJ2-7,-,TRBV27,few,CAIGVVEQYF,TGTGCCATCGGGGTTGTCGAGCAGTACTTC
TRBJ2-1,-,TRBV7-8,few,CASRPPRGNEQFF,TGTGCCAGCAGGCCTCCTAGGGGCAATGAGCAGTTCTTC
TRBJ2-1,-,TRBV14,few,CASSQDWNEQFF,TGTGCCAGCAGCCAAGATTGGAATGAGCAGTTCTTC
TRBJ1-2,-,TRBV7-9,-,CASSLGGSYGYTF,TGTGCCAGCAGCTTAGGAGGGAGCTATGGCTACACCTTC
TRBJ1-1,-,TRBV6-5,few,CASSRSGAANTEAFF,TGTGCCAGCAGTCGCTCCGGAGCGGCGAACACTGAAGCTTTCTTT
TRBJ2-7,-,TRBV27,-,CASLGLDEQYF,TGTGCCAGTCTGGGTCTCGACGAGCAGTACTTC
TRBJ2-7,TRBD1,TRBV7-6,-,CASSQRQGGSYEQYF,TGTGCCAGCAGCCAACGACAGGGGGGCTCCTACGAGCAGTACTTC
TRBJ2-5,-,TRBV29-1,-,CSVARETQYF,TGCAGCGTGGCCAGAGAGACCCAGTACTTC
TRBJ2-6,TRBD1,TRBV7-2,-,CASSTGTGPSGANVLTF,TGTGCCAGCAGTACCGGGACAGGTCCCTCTGGGGCCAACGTCCTGACTTTC
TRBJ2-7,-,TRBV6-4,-,CASSALGREDEQYF,TGTGCCAGCAGTGCTCTGGGTAGGGAGGACGAGCAGTACTTC
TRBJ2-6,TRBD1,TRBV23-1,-,CASSQSTGGNGANVLTF,TGCGCCAGCAGTCAATCGACAGGGGGAAATGGGGCCAACGTCCTGACTTTC
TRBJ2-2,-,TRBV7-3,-,CASSLTAGAGELFF,TGTGCCAGCAGCTTAACGGCTGGGGCCGGGGAGCTGTTTTTT
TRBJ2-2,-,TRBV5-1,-,CASSPIAKTNTGELFF,TGCGCCAGCAGCCCCATAGCAAAGACGAACACCGGGGAGCTGTTTTTT
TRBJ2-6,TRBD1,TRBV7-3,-,CASSLTGQSFSGANVLTF,TGTGCCAGCAGCTTAACGGGACAGTCTTTCTCTGGGGCCAACGTCCTGACTTTC
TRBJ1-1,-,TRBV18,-,CASSLTTGFANTEAFF,TGTGCCAGCTCACTAACGACAGGTTTCGCGAACACTGAAGCTTTCTTT
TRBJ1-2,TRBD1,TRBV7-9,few,CASSFQGQGVMLF,TGTGCCAGCAGCTTTCAGGGACAGGGCGTAATGCTCTTC
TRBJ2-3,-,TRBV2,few,CASIVSRVADTQYF,TGTGCCAGCATAGTTTCCAGGGTAGCAGATACGCAGTATTTT
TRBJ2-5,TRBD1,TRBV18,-,CASSPPSDRVPQETQYF,TGTGCCAGCTCACCACCTTCGGACAGGGTCCCGCAAGAGACCCAGTACTTC
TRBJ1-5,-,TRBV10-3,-,CAISGGGGLVGQPQHF,TGTGCCATCAGTGGGGGAGGGGGTCTTGTCGGTCAGCCCCAGCATTTT
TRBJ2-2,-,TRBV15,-,CATSHGSGTGELFF,TGTGCCACCAGCCACGGGAGTGGGACCGGGGAGCTGTTTTTT
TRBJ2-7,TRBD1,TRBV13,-,CASSLVRGTGQGVFYEQYF,TGTGCCAGCAGCTTAGTCCGGGGAACGGGACAGGGTGTATTCTACGAGCAGTACTTC
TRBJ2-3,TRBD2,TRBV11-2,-,CASSSRTSATDTQYF,TGTGCCAGCAGCTCCCGGACTAGCGCCACAGATACGCAGTATTTT
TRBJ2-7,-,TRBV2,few,CASKTGFHEQYF,TGTGCCAGCAAAACGGGGTTCCACGAGCAGTACTTC